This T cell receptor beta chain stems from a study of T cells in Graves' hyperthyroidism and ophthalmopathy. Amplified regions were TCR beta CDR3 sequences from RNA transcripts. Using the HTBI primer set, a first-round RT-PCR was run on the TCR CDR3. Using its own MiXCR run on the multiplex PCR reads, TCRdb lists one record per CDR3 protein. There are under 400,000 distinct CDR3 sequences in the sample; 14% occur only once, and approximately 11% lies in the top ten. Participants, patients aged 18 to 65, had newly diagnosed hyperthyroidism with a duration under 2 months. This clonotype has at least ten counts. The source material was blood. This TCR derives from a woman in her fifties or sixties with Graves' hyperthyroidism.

The CDR3 DNA reads as TGTGCCTGGAGTGGAGGGGGAGGTGGGGTCGAGCAGTACTTC. Translating gives CAWSGGGGGVEQYF. The J gene is TRBJ2-7, the V gene TRBV30; the D call may be TRBD1 or TRBD2 (6 bases each). The CDR3 sequence is 14 residues long. V was shortened by 1 base and J by 6 bases, with 16 bases between the two germline ends. Germline lookup yields CDR1 GTSNPN and CDR2 SVGIG (reference sequence). The whole variable domain, filled in from reference TRBV30 and TRBJ2-7, reads SQTIHQWPATLVQPVGSPLSLECTVEGTSNPNLYWYRQAAGRGLQLLFYSVGIGQISSEVPQNLSASRPQDRQFILSSKKLLLSDSGFYLCAWSGGGGGVEQYFGPGTRLTVT.